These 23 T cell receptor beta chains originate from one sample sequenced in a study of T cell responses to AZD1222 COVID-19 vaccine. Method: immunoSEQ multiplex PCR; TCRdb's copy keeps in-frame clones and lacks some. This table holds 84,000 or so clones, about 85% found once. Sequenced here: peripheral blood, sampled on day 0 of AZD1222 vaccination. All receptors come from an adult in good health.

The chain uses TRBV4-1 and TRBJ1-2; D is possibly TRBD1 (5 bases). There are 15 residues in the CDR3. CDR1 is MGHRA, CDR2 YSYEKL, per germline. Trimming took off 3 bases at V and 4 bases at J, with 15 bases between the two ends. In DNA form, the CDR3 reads TGCGCCAGCAGCCACCCGGCGGGGGAGGCCTATGGCTACACCTTC. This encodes CASSHPAGEAYGYTF.

CDR3: CASSSVPLTDTQYF. The CDR3 bases are TGTGCCAGCAGTTCCGTACCCCTCACAGATACGCAGTATTTT. V usage is TRBV27 and J usage is TRBJ2-3; no clear D gene. The CDR3 loop spans 14 amino acids. Per germline, CDR1 MNHEY and CDR2 SMNVEV (reference sequence). The V end lost 4 bases, the J end lost 2 bases, and 10 bases lay between the germline ends.

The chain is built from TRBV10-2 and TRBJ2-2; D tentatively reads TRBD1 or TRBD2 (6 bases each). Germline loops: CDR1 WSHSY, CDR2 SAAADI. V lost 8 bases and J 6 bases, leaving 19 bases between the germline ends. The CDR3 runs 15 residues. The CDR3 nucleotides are TGCGCCAGCGGGGGGCGGTTCAGTTCCGCCGGGGAGCTGTTTTTT. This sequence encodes CASGGRFSSAGELFF.

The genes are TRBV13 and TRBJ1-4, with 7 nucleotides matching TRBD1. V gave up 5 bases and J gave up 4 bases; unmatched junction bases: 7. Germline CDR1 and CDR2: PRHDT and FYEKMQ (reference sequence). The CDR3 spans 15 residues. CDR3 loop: CASSPGRDSNEKLFF. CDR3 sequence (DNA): TGTGCCAGCAGCCCAGGCCGGGACAGTAATGAAAAACTGTTTTTT.

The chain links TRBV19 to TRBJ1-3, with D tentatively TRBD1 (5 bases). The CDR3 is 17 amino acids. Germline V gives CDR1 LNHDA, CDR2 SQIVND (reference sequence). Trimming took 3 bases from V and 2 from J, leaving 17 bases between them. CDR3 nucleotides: TGTGCCAGTAGTATTGGGTCAGGGCCCTTCGCTGGAAACACCATATATTTT. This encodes CASSIGSGPFAGNTIYF.

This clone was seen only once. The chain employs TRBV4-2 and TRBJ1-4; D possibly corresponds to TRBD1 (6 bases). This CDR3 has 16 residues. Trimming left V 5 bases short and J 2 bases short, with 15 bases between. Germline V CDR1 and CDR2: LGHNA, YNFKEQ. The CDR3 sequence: CASSAYREGTNEKLFF. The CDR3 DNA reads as TGTGCCAGCAGCGCCTACAGGGAGGGGACTAATGAAAAACTGTTTTTT.

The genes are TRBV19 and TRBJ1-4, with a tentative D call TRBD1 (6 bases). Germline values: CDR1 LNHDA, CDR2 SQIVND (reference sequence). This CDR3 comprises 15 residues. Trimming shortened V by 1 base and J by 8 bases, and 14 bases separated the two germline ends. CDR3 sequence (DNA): TGTGCCAGTAGTATAGTTCAGGGGCGGCGAGAAAAACTGTTTTTT. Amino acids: CASSIVQGRREKLFF. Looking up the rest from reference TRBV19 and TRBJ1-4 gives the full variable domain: DGGITQSPKYLFRKEGQNVTLSCEQNLNHDAMYWYRQDPGQGLRLIYYSQIVNDFQKGDIAEGYSVSREKKESFPLTVTSAQKNPTAFYLCASSIVQGRREKLFFGSGTQLSVL.

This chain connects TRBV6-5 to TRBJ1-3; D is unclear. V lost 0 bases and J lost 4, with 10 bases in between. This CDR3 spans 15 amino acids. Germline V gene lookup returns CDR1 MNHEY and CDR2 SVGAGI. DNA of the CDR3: TGTGCCAGCAGTTACTCCGAGCCGGTGGGAAACACCATATATTTT. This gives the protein CASSYSEPVGNTIYF.

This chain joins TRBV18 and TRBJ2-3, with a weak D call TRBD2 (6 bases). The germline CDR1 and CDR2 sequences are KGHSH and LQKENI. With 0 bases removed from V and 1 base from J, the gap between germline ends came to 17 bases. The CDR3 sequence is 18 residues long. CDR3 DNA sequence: TGTGCCAGCTCACCACCGCTAACTAGCCTCAGGGGCACAGATACGCAGTATTTT. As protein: CASSPPLTSLRGTDTQYF. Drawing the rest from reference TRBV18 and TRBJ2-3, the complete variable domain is NAGVMQNPRHLVRRRGQEARLRCSPMKGHSHVYWYRQLPEEGLKFMVYLQKENIIDESGMPKERFSAEFPKEGPSILRIQQVVRGDSAAYFCASSPPLTSLRGTDTQYFGPGTRLTVL.

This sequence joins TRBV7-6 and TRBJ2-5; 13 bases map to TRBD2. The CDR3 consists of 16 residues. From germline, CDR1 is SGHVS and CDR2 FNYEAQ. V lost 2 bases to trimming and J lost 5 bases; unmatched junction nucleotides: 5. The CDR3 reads CASSLTSGRAGETQYF. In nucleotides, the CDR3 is TGTGCCAGCAGCTTAACTAGCGGGAGGGCCGGGGAGACCCAGTACTTC. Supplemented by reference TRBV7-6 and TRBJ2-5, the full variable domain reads GAGVSQSPRYKVTKRGQDVALRCDPISGHVSLYWYRQALGQGPEFLTYFNYEAQQDKSGLPNDRFSAERPEGSISTLTIQRTEQRDSAMYRCASSLTSGRAGETQYFGPGTRLLVL.

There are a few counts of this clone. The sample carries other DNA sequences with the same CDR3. The CDR3 spells CASSSGQGSGNTIYF. DNA of the CDR3: TGCGCCAGCAGCTCGGGACAGGGCTCTGGAAACACCATATATTTT. V is TRBV5-1 and J is TRBJ1-3, with TRBD1 identical over 9 bases. Germline loops: CDR1 SGHRS, CDR2 YFSETQ. The CDR3 runs 15 residues. V shed 3 bases, J shed 0 bases, and the junction held 1 base outside the gene matches.

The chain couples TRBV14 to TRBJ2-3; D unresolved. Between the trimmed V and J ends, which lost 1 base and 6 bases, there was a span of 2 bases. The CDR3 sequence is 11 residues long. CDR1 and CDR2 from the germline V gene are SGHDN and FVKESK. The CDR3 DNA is TGTGCCAGCAGCCAAGTCGATACGCAGTATTTT. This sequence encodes CASSQVDTQYF.

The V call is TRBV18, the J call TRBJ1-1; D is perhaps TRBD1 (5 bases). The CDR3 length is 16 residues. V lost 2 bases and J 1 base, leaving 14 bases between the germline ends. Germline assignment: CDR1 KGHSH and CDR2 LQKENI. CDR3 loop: CASSPSRGEPNTEAFF. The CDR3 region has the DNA TGTGCCAGCTCACCATCGCGGGGGGAACCGAACACTGAAGCTTTCTTT. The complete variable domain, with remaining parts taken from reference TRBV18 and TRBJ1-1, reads NAGVMQNPRHLVRRRGQEARLRCSPMKGHSHVYWYRQLPEEGLKFMVYLQKENIIDESGMPKERFSAEFPKEGPSILRIQQVVRGDSAAYFCASSPSRGEPNTEAFFGQGTRLTVV.

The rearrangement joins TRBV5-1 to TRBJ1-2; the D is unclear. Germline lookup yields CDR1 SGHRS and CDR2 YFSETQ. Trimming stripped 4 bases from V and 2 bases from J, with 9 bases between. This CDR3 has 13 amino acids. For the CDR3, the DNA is TGCGCCAGCAGCAGCGACGACAACTATGGCTACACCTTC. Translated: CASSSDDNYGYTF. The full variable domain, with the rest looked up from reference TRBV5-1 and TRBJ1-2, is KAGVTQTPRYLIKTRGQQVTLSCSPISGHRSVSWYQQTPGQGLQFLFEYFSETQRNKGNFPGRFSGRQFSNSRSEMNVSTLELGDSALYLCASSSDDNYGYTFGSGTRLTVV.

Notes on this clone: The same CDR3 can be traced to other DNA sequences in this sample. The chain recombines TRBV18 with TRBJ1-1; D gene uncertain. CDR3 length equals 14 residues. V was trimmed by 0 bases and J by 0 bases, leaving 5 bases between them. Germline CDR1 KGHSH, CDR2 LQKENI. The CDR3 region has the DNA TGTGCCAGCTCACCACCTTCGGTGAACACTGAAGCTTTCTTT. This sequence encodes CASSPPSVNTEAFF.

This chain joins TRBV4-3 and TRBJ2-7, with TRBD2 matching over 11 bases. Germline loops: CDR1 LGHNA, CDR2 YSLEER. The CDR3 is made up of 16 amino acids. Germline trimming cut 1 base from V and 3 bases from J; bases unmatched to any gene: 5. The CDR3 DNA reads TGCGCCAGCAGCCAAGCTCGTCTAGCGGGAGGCTACGAGCAGTACTTC. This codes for CASSQARLAGGYEQYF.

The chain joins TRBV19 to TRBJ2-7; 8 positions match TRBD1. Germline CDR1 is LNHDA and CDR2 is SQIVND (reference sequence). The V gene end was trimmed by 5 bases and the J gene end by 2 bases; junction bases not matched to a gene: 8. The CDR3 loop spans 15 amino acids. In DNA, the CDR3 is TGTGCCAGTAGTCCGCGGACAGGGACGGCCTACGAGCAGTACTTC. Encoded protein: CASSPRTGTAYEQYF.

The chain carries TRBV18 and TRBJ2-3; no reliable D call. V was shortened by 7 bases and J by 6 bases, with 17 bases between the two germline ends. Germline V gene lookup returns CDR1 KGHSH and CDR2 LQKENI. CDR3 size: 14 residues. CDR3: CASFPLQAGDTQYF. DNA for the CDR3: TGTGCCAGCTTCCCTTTGCAGGCCGGGGATACGCAGTATTTT.

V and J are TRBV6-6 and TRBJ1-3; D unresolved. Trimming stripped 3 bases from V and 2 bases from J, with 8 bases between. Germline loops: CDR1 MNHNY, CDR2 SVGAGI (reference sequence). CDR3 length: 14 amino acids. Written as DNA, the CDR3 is TGTGCCAGCAGTTATTCGGGGACTGGAAACACCATATATTTT. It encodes CASSYSGTGNTIYF.

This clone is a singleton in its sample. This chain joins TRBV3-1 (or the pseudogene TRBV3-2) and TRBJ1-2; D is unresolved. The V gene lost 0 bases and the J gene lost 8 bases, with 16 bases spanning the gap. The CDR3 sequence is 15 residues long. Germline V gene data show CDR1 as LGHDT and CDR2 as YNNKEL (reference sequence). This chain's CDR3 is CASSQDLKPRAGYTF. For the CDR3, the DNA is TGTGCCAGCAGCCAAGACCTCAAACCACGGGCGGGCTACACCTTC.

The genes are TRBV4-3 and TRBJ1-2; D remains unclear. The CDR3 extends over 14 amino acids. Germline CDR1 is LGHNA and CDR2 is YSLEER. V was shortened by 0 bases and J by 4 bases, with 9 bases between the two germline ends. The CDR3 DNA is TGCGCCAGCAGCCAAGACTGGGCGCGCTATGGCTACACCTTC. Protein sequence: CASSQDWARYGYTF.

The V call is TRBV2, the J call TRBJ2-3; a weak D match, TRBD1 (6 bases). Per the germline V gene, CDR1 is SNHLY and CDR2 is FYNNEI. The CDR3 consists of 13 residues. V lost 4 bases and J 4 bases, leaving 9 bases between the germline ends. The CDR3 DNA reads TGTGCCAGCAGTGTACAGGGTCCAGATACGCAGTATTTT. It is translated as CASSVQGPDTQYF.

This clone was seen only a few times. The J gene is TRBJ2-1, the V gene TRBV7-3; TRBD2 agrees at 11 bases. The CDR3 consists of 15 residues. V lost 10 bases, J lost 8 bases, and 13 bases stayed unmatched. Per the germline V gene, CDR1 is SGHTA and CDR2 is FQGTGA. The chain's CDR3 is CATGRVLAGEDEQFF. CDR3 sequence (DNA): TGTGCCACCGGCCGCGTACTAGCGGGAGAGGATGAGCAGTTCTTC.